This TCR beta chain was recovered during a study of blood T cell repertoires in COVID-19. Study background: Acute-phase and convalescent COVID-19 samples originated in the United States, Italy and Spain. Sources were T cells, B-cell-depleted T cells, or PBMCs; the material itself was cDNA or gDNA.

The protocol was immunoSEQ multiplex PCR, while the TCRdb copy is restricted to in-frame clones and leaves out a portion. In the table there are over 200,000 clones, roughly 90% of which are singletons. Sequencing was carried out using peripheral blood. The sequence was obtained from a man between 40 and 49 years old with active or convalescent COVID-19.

The CDR3 protein is CASSLGTGDGYTF. The CDR3 DNA sequence: TGTGCCAGCAGTTTAGGAACAGGGGACGGCTACACCTTC. The chain employs TRBV12-3 or TRBV12-4 and TRBJ1-2, with 7 bases fitting TRBD1. The CDR3 totals 13 residues. J gave up 8 bases and V 1 base, and 4 bases lay outside the gene matches.